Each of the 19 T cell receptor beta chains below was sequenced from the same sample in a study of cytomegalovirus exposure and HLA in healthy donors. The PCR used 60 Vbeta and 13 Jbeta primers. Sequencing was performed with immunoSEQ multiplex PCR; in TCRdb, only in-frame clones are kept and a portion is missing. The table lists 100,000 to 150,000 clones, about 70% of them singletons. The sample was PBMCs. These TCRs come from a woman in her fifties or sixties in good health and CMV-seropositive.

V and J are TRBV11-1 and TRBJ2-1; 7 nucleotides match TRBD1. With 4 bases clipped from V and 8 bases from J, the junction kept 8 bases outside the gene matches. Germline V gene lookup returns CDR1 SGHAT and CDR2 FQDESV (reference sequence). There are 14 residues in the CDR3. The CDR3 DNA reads TGTGCCAGCAGCTCCCAGGGGGTGCGGCATGAGCAGTTCTTC. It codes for CASSSQGVRHEQFF.

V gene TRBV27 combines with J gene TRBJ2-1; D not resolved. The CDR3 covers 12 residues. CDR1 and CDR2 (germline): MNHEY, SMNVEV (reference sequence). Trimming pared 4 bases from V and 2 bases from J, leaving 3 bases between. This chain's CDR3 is CASSSTYNEQFF. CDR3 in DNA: TGTGCCAGCAGTTCCACCTACAATGAGCAGTTCTTC.

CDR3 loop: CASSRLAGVSYEQYF. The CDR3 coding sequence is TGTGCCAGCAGTCGACTAGCGGGGGTGTCCTACGAGCAGTACTTC. The chain joins TRBV9 to TRBJ2-7; TRBD2 aligns across 12 bases. CDR1 and CDR2 from the germline V gene are SGDLS and YYNGEE. V shed 5 bases, J shed 1 base, and the junction held 4 bases outside the gene matches. This CDR3 has 15 amino acids. Variable domain in full (rest from reference TRBV9 and TRBJ2-7): DSGVTQTPKHLITATGQRVTLRCSPRSGDLSVYWYQQSLDQGLQFLIQYYNGEERAKGNILERFSAQQFPDLHSELNLSSLELGDSALYFCASSRLAGVSYEQYFGPGTRLTVT.

The CDR3 loop is CASSQGQGYYEQYF. CDR3 bases: TGTGCCAGCAGCCAAGGACAGGGATACTACGAGCAGTACTTC. The chain has TRBV14 and TRBJ2-7; 7 bases fit TRBD1. Germline CDR1 reads SGHDN; CDR2 reads FVKESK. J was trimmed by 3 bases and V by 1 base; bases with no gene match: 3. CDR3 length equals 14 residues.

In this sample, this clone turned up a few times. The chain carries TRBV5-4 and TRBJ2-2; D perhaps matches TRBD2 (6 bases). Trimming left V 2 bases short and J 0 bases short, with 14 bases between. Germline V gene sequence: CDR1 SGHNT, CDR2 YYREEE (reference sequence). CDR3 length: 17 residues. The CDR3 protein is CASSLDRRAANTGELFF. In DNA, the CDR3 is TGTGCCAGCAGCTTAGATCGGAGGGCTGCGAACACCGGGGAGCTGTTTTTT.

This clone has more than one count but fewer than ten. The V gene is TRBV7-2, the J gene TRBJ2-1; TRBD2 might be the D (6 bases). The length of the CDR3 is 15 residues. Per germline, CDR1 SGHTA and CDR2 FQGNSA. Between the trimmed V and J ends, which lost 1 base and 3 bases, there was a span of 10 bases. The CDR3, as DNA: TGTGCCAGCAGCTTAGAAGGACTATACTACAATGAGCAGTTCTTC. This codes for CASSLEGLYYNEQFF. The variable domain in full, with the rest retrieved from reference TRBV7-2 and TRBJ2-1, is GAGVSQSPSNKVTEKGKDVELRCDPISGHTALYWYRQSLGQGLEFLIYFQGNSAPDKSGLPSDRFSAERTGGSVSTLTIQRTQQEDSAVYLCASSLEGLYYNEQFFGPGTRLTVL.

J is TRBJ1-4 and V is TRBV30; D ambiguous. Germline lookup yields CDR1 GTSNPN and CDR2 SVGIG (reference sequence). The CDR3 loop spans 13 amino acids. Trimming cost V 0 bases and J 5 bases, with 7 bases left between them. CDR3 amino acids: CAWSVRENEKLFF. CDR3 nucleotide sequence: TGTGCCTGGAGTGTGAGGGAGAATGAAAAACTGTTTTTT.

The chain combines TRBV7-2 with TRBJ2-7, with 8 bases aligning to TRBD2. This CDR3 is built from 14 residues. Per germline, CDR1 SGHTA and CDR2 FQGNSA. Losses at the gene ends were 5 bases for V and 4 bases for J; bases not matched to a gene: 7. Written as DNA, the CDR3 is TGTGCCAGCAGCAGAGGCGGGGGGAAATACGAGCAGTACTTC. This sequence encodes CASSRGGGKYEQYF.

CDR3 coding DNA: TGTGCCAGCAGCTTGGAGACAGGGCCTTCACCCCTCCACTTT. Its protein product is CASSLETGPSPLHF. This chain links TRBV7-9 with TRBJ1-6; TRBD1 aligns across 7 bases. CDR1 is SEHNR and CDR2 is FQNEAQ in the germline V gene (reference sequence). There are 14 residues in the CDR3. The trim removed 3 bases at V and 9 bases at J, leaving 5 bases unmatched.

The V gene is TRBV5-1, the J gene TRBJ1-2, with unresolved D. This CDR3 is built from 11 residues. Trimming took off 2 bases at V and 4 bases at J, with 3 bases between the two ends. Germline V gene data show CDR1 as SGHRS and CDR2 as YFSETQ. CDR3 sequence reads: CASSFSYGYTF. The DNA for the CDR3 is TGCGCCAGCAGCTTTAGCTATGGCTACACCTTC.

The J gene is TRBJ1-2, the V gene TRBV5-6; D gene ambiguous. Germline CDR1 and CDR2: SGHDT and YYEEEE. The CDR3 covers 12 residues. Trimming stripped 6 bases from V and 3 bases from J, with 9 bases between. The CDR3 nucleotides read TGTGCCAGCACCTCAGGTTACTATGGCTACACCTTC. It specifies CASTSGYYGYTF. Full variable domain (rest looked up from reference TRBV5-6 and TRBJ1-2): DAGVTQSPTHLIKTRGQQVTLRCSPKSGHDTVSWYQQALGQGPQFIFQYYEEEERQRGNFPDRFSGHQFPNYSSELNVNALLLGDSALYLCASTSGYYGYTFGSGTRLTVV.

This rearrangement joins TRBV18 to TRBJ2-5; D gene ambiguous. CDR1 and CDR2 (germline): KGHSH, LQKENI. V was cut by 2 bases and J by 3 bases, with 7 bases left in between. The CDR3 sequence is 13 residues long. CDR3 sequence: CASSPSGKETQYF. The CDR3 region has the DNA TGTGCCAGCTCACCATCGGGTAAAGAGACCCAGTACTTC. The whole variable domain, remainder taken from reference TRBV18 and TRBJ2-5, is NAGVMQNPRHLVRRRGQEARLRCSPMKGHSHVYWYRQLPEEGLKFMVYLQKENIIDESGMPKERFSAEFPKEGPSILRIQQVVRGDSAAYFCASSPSGKETQYFGPGTRLLVL.

The CDR3 bases are TGTGCCAGCAGCCCAGGGTCCCTCTCCGAGCAGTACTTC. Translation gives CASSPGSLSEQYF. The V and J genes are TRBV6-6 and TRBJ2-7; a possible D gene is TRBD1 (5 bases). V was pared by 6 bases and J by 6 bases, with 15 bases between. CDR1 is MNHNY, CDR2 SVGAGI, per germline (reference sequence). The CDR3 length is 13 residues.

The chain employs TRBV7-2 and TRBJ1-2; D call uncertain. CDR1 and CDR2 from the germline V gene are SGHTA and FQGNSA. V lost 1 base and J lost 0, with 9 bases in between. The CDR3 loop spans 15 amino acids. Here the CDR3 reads CASSLGDIANYGYTF. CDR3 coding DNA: TGTGCCAGCAGCTTAGGCGACATAGCTAACTATGGCTACACCTTC.

Here the CDR3 DNA reads TGCGCCAGCAGCTTTTCTGGGGGGGGGAATCAGCCCCAGCATTTT. Amino acids: CASSFSGGGNQPQHF. The V gene is TRBV5-1, the J gene TRBJ1-5; the D gene is possibly TRBD1 (5 bases). CDR1 and CDR2 (germline): SGHRS, YFSETQ. There are 15 residues in the CDR3. The V end was cut by 2 bases, the J end by 4 bases, with 13 bases between.

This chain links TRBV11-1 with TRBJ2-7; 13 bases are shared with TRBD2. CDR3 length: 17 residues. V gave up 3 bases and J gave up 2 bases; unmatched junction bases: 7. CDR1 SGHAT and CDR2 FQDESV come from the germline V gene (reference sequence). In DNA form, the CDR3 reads TGTGCCAGCAGCTTCTCCGGTACTAGCGGGAGGGCCTACGAGCAGTACTTC. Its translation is CASSFSGTSGRAYEQYF.

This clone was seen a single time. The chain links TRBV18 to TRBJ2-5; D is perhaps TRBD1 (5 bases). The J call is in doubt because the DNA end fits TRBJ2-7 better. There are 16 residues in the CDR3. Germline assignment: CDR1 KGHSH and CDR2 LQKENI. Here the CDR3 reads CASSSSDSSLSYEQYF. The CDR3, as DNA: TGTGCCAGCTCATCGTCCGACAGCAGCCTCTCCTACGAGCAGTACTTC.

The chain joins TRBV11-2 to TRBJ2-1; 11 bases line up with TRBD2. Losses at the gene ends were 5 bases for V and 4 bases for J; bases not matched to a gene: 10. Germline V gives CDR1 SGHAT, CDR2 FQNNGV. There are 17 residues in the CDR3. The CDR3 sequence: CASSAQRLAGSYNEQFF. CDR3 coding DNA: TGTGCCAGCAGCGCCCAACGACTAGCGGGAAGTTACAATGAGCAGTTCTTC.

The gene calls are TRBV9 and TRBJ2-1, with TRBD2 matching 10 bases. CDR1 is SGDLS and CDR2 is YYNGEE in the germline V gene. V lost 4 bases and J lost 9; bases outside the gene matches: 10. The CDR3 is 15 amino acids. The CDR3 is CASSTPSGSKTEQFF. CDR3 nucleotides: TGTGCCAGCAGCACCCCTAGCGGGAGTAAGACTGAGCAGTTCTTC.